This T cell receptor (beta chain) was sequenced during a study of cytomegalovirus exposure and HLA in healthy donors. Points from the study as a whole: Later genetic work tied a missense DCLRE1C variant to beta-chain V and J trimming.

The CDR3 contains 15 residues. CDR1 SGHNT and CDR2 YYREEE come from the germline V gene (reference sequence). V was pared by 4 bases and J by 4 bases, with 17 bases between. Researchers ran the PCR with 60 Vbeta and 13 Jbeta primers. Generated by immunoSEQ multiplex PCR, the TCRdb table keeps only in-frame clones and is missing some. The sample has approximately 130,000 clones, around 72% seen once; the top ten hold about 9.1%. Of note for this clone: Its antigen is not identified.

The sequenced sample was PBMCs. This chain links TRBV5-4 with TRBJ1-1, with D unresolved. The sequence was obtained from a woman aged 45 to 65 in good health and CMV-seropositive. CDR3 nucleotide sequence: TGTGCCAGCAGCCTGGACCTCCCTCGGAGCACTGAAGCTTTCTTT. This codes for CASSLDLPRSTEAFF. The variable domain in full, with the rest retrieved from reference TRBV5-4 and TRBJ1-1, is ETGVTQSPTHLIKTRGQQVTLRCSSQSGHNTVSWYQQALGQGPQFIFQYYREEENGRGNFPPRFSGLQFPNYSSELNVNALELDDSALYLCASSLDLPRSTEAFFGQGTRLTVV.